This entry concerns a single T cell receptor (beta chain). What it recognizes is unknown. This record comes from a study of CD8 T cells in Susac syndrome. Study-wide results and caveats: That the number of individuals in its TCR sequencing and HLA analysis was relatively small was acknowledged by the study.

With 11 bases removed from V and 5 bases from J, the gap between germline ends came to 17 bases. The CDR3 is 13 residues long. Germline-derived CDR1 and CDR2 are MNHNS and SASEGT. When the RNA was reverse transcribed, random hexamers were used with an input of 0.5 to 1 ug. Amplification of TCR beta CDR3 by immunoSEQ multiplex PCR spanned 54 Vbeta and 13 Jbeta. TCRdb fed the immunoSEQ multiplex PCR reads into MiXCR, producing one record per CDR3 protein. The table lists roughly 80,000 distinct CDR3 sequences, roughly 93% of them singletons. The sequence derives from a human donor in good health. The specimen was CD8+ T cells from PBMCs. The rearrangement links TRBV6-1 to TRBJ2-3; D may match TRBD1 or TRBD2 (5 bases each). The DNA for the CDR3 is TGTGCCGGCTGGGGCGGGTCAGGAGATACGCAGTATTTT. It translates to CAGWGGSGDTQYF.